Listed here are 32 T cell receptor beta chains from one sample, sequenced in a study of T cell responses to AZD1222 COVID-19 vaccine listed by TCRdb under 2021. Sample time point, as interpreted from the label and publication: baseline before first vaccination. Preparation of the library involved the immunoSEQ multiplex PCR assay. What TCRdb holds here is the immuneACCESS table cut down to in-frame rearrangements. Part of the clones is not present; checked against another copy, under half of the missing clones reflect an unresolved V gene, and the others are unexplained. For this sample the table gives 100,000 to 150,000 clones, of which 87% were detected only once. Approximately 1.5% of the sample comes from the top ten. The sequenced sample was peripheral blood, obtained on day 0 of AZD1222 vaccination. Receptors originate from an adult in good health.

The rearrangement links TRBV6-5 to TRBJ2-7, with D hard to call. The CDR3 covers 16 residues. V gave up 0 bases and J gave up 2 bases, with 14 bases separating them. Germline assignment: CDR1 MNHEY and CDR2 SVGAGI. CDR3 in amino acids: CASSYSSLDGAYEQYF. In DNA, the CDR3 is TGTGCCAGCAGTTACTCGAGCTTGGACGGAGCCTACGAGCAGTACTTC.

The genes are TRBV7-2 and TRBJ1-3; a weak D match, TRBD1 (5 bases). The CDR3 has 15 residues. Germline assignment: CDR1 SGHTA and CDR2 FQGNSA. V lost 4 bases to trimming and J lost 1 base, with 11 bases between them. DNA for the CDR3: TGTGCCAGCAGCTCATATGGGGGGTCTGGAAACACCATATATTTT. Protein sequence: CASSSYGGSGNTIYF.

The chain combines TRBV7-9 with TRBJ1-4; D is unclear. Germline CDR1 is SEHNR and CDR2 is FQNEAQ (reference sequence). The CDR3 consists of 14 residues. Trimming left V 2 bases short and J 8 bases short, with 12 bases between. Here the CDR3 reads CASSLLDVQEKLFF. The CDR3 region has the DNA TGTGCCAGCAGCTTACTGGATGTTCAGGAAAAACTGTTTTTT.

V and J are TRBV7-9 and TRBJ1-1; 9 positions match TRBD1. The CDR3 is 14 amino acids. V lost 5 bases to trimming and J lost 6 bases; unmatched junction nucleotides: 7. CDR1 and CDR2 from the germline V gene are SEHNR and FQNEAQ (reference sequence). The CDR3 spells CASSVDRGYAEAFF. As DNA, the CDR3 is TGTGCCAGCAGCGTAGACAGGGGGTACGCTGAAGCTTTCTTT.

The rearrangement joins TRBV2 to TRBJ1-1, with 8 bases fitting TRBD1. V was pared by 5 bases and J by 8 bases, with 10 bases of the junction left unmatched. This CDR3 is built from 14 residues. Germline V gene lookup returns CDR1 SNHLY and CDR2 FYNNEI. The CDR3 spells CASSSPGQAPEAFF. The CDR3 DNA reads TGTGCCAGCAGTTCCCCGGGACAGGCGCCAGAAGCTTTCTTT. Full variable domain (remainder filled in from reference TRBV2 and TRBJ1-1): EPEVTQTPSHQVTQMGQEVILRCVPISNHLYFYWYRQILGQKVEFLVSFYNNEISEKSEIFDDQFSVERPDGSNFTLKIRSTKLEDSAMYFCASSSPGQAPEAFFGQGTRLTVV.

The CDR3 nucleotides are TGCGCCAGCAGCCAAGCAAATCAGGTGAACACTGAAGCTTTCTTT. This sequence encodes CASSQANQVNTEAFF. The chain links TRBV4-1 to TRBJ1-1; D is uncertain. The germline V gene encodes CDR1 MGHRA and CDR2 YSYEKL. The CDR3 totals 15 residues. Between the trimmed V and J ends, which lost 1 base and 0 bases, there was a span of 9 bases.

The V gene is TRBV19, the J gene TRBJ1-2; TRBD1 matches 11 bases. Germline V lookup: CDR1 LNHDA, CDR2 SQIVND (reference sequence). V lost 3 bases to trimming and J lost 4 bases; unmatched junction nucleotides: 4. This CDR3 has 15 amino acids. The CDR3 nucleotides read TGTGCCAGTAGTATCGGGACAGGGGGATCCTATGGCTACACCTTC. Its translation is CASSIGTGGSYGYTF.

The chain links TRBV9 to TRBJ1-2, with a weak D call TRBD1 (5 bases). Germline V gene sequence: CDR1 SGDLS, CDR2 YYNGEE. V was clipped by 4 bases and J by 8 bases, with 18 bases between them. The CDR3 covers 14 residues. CDR3 loop: CASSLSGPATGYTF. The CDR3 DNA reads as TGTGCCAGCAGCCTCTCGGGACCGGCTACGGGCTACACCTTC.

The chain is built from TRBV5-4 and TRBJ2-4; no firm D call. V was cut by 0 bases and J by 9 bases, with 13 bases left in between. The CDR3 length is 14 residues. Germline values: CDR1 SGHNT, CDR2 YYREEE (reference sequence). The CDR3 reads CASSLAGHTGIQYF. The CDR3 nucleotides are TGTGCCAGCAGCTTGGCCGGTCACACGGGCATTCAGTACTTC. The complete variable domain, with remaining parts taken from reference TRBV5-4 and TRBJ2-4, reads ETGVTQSPTHLIKTRGQQVTLRCSSQSGHNTVSWYQQALGQGPQFIFQYYREEENGRGNFPPRFSGLQFPNYSSELNVNALELDDSALYLCASSLAGHTGIQYFGAGTRLSVL.

This chain links TRBV28 with TRBJ1-4; D unresolved. Germline CDR1 is MDHEN and CDR2 is SYDVKM. The CDR3 contains 12 residues. V was trimmed by 6 bases and J by 8 bases, leaving 10 bases between them. DNA for the CDR3: TGTGCCAGCAGCCTAATCGGAGAAAAACTGTTTTTT. Protein product: CASSLIGEKLFF.

The chain combines TRBV7-2 with TRBJ2-1, with 8 bases matching TRBD2. The ends lost 2 bases at V and 6 bases at J; junction bases unmatched: 3. This CDR3 contains 14 residues. Germline V gene lookup returns CDR1 SGHTA and CDR2 FQGNSA. CDR3 DNA: TGTGCCAGCAGCTTATCGCGGGGGGTCAATGAGCAGTTCTTC. Translated, it gives CASSLSRGVNEQFF.

The rearrangement links TRBV11-2 to TRBJ2-7; tentatively, D is TRBD2 (5 bases). CDR1 is SGHAT and CDR2 is FQNNGV in the germline V gene. The CDR3 spans 16 residues. The V end lost 0 bases, the J end lost 5 bases, and 17 bases lay between the germline ends. The chain's CDR3 is CASSLDGRPTVDEQYF. DNA of the CDR3: TGTGCCAGCAGCTTAGATGGGAGACCCACCGTTGACGAGCAGTACTTC.

CDR3 DNA: TGTGCCAGCAGTATTGAAAGGGCCAGCAATCAGCCCCAGCATTTT. This gives the protein CASSIERASNQPQHF. This sequence joins TRBV6-5 and TRBJ1-5; no reliable D call. Germline assignment: CDR1 MNHEY and CDR2 SVGAGI. The germline V and J ends were trimmed by 5 bases and 1 base, with 12 bases remaining between them. CDR3 size: 15 residues.

The rearrangement links TRBV28 to TRBJ1-2; no clear D gene. Germline CDR1 is MDHEN and CDR2 is SYDVKM. This CDR3 is built from 12 residues. Trimming took 8 bases from V and 8 from J, leaving 15 bases between them. The CDR3 loop is CASLPQDKGYTF. The CDR3 bases are TGTGCCAGCCTTCCCCAGGATAAAGGCTACACCTTC.

V gene TRBV19 combines with J gene TRBJ2-5, with D possibly matching TRBD1 (5 bases). Trimming stripped 6 bases from V and 4 bases from J, with 12 bases between. The germline V gene encodes CDR1 LNHDA and CDR2 SQIVND (reference sequence). The CDR3 is made up of 13 amino acids. CDR3 in DNA: TGTGCCAGTAGACGACAGCCGAGAGAGACCCAGTACTTC. Amino acid sequence: CASRRQPRETQYF.

This clone has just one count. The chain recombines TRBV6-5 with TRBJ1-1; D possibly corresponds to TRBD1 (5 bases). The CDR3 is made up of 15 amino acids. CDR1 and CDR2 from the germline V gene are MNHEY and SVGAGI. V was cut by 6 bases and J by 3 bases, with 17 bases left in between. In DNA form, the CDR3 reads TGTGCCAGCAGGCCCTCGACGGCAGGGTACACTGAAGCTTTCTTT. It translates to CASRPSTAGYTEAFF.

The rearrangement uses TRBV2 and TRBJ2-3; possible D gene TRBD1, 5 bases. From germline, CDR1 is SNHLY and CDR2 FYNNEI. Trimming shortened V by 6 bases and J by 0 bases, and 7 bases separated the two germline ends. The CDR3 is 13 amino acids. CDR3 coding DNA: TGTGCCAGCAGGACAGTAAGCACAGATACGCAGTATTTT. This gives the protein CASRTVSTDTQYF.

The rearrangement uses TRBV6-2 or TRBV6-3 and TRBJ1-3, with a possible D match to TRBD1 (5 bases). There are 18 residues in the CDR3. V was shortened by 6 bases and J by 7 bases, with 28 bases between the two germline ends. Looked up from germline, CDR1 is MNHEY and CDR2 is SVGEGT. The CDR3 nucleotides read TGTGCCAGCAGCCCTAACCCCACCGGAGGGGCAGCCCGGAACACCATATATTTT. As protein: CASSPNPTGGAARNTIYF.

The rearrangement uses TRBV4-3 and TRBJ2-1; possible D gene TRBD2, 6 bases. V lost 0 bases and J 3 bases, leaving 12 bases between the germline ends. Germline V lookup: CDR1 LGHNA, CDR2 YSLEER. The CDR3 is 16 amino acids. The CDR3 region is CASSQDRGFGYNEQFF. CDR3 sequence (DNA): TGCGCCAGCAGCCAAGATCGGGGGTTCGGCTACAATGAGCAGTTCTTC.

The sample holds one count of this clone. The chain employs TRBV12-3 or TRBV12-4 and TRBJ1-2, with D unclear. The V end was cut by 1 base, the J end by 5 bases, with 8 bases between. The CDR3 has 13 residues. Written as DNA, the CDR3 is TGTGCCAGCAGTTTAGATCCAAAGTATGGCTACACCTTC. It specifies CASSLDPKYGYTF.

This sequence joins TRBV5-5 and TRBJ1-1; D perhaps matches TRBD1 (6 bases). CDR3 length: 14 residues. The V gene lost 6 bases and the J gene lost 5 bases, with 17 bases spanning the gap. CDR1 SGHKS and CDR2 YYEKEE come from the germline V gene (reference sequence). The CDR3 here is CASTYRGIQTEAFF. The CDR3 DNA reads as TGTGCCAGCACTTATAGGGGGATCCAAACTGAAGCTTTCTTT.

The rearrangement uses TRBV7-9 and TRBJ1-1, with D perhaps TRBD1 (5 bases). CDR1 and CDR2 (germline): SEHNR, FQNEAQ (reference sequence). CDR3 length: 14 amino acids. The V end lost 6 bases, the J end lost 2 bases, and 13 bases lay between the germline ends. Here the CDR3 DNA reads TGTGCCAGCAGAGCCAGGGCGGGTAACACTGAAGCTTTCTTT. Translation: CASRARAGNTEAFF. The full variable domain, in which reference TRBV7-9 and TRBJ1-1 provide the parts outside the CDR3, is DTGVSQNPRHKITKRGQNVTFRCDPISEHNRLYWYRQTLGQGPEFLTYFQNEAQLEKSRLLSDRFSAERPKGSFSTLEIQRTEQGDSAMYLCASRARAGNTEAFFGQGTRLTVV.

This chain connects TRBV6-5 to TRBJ2-3, with 14 bases that match TRBD2. The CDR3 length is 15 residues. Unmatched junction bases numbered 2, after V lost 5 bases and J lost 4 bases. CDR1 MNHEY and CDR2 SVGAGI come from the germline V gene. The CDR3 loop reads CASSRLAGGPDTQYF. The CDR3 DNA reads TGTGCCAGCAGTCGACTAGCGGGGGGGCCAGATACGCAGTATTTT.

In DNA form, the CDR3 reads TGTGCCGGGGGGGAGACTAGCTATCACGAGCAGTACTTC. It specifies CAGGETSYHEQYF. This rearrangement joins TRBV7-8 to TRBJ2-7; 7 bases are a match to TRBD2. The CDR3 loop spans 13 amino acids. J was trimmed by 5 bases and V by 11 bases; bases with no gene match: 12. Germline V gene lookup returns CDR1 SGHVS and CDR2 FQNEAQ.

The chain employs TRBV7-3 and TRBJ1-1; possible D gene TRBD1, 5 bases. CDR1 is SGHTA and CDR2 is FQGTGA in the germline V gene. The CDR3 totals 24 residues. Trimming removed 1 base from V and 1 base from J, with 37 bases in between. CDR3 amino acids: CASSLRIANSEAGPGRPRNTEAFF. Here the CDR3 DNA reads TGTGCCAGCAGCTTAAGGATCGCGAACTCTGAAGCGGGACCGGGGAGACCTAGGAACACTGAAGCTTTCTTT.

The chain links TRBV11-2 to TRBJ2-7; 10 nucleotides line up with TRBD1. Germline lookup yields CDR1 SGHAT and CDR2 FQNNGV. This CDR3 contains 12 residues. The CDR3 DNA sequence: TGTGCCAGCAGCCGGGCTGGGACAGGGGTTAAGGTC. Protein product: CASSRAGTGVKV.

This sequence joins TRBV4-1 and TRBJ2-7; 7 bases agree with TRBD1. This CDR3 is built from 16 residues. V lost 1 base, J lost 3 bases, and 9 bases stayed unmatched. CDR1 is MGHRA and CDR2 is YSYEKL in the germline V gene. Here the CDR3 DNA reads TGCGCCAGCAGCCAAGCCGGCCTCACAGGGGTCTACGAGCAGTACTTC. Translation: CASSQAGLTGVYEQYF.

The sample holds one count of this clone. This chain uses TRBV10-3 with TRBJ2-3, with D possibly matching TRBD2 (6 bases). Germline assignment: CDR1 ENHRY and CDR2 SYGVKD. The V end lost 8 bases, the J end lost 1 base, and 13 bases lay between the germline ends. The CDR3 runs 14 residues. CDR3 in amino acids: CAICGGQGTDTQYF. The CDR3 DNA sequence: TGTGCCATCTGTGGAGGGCAGGGCACAGATACGCAGTATTTT.

The rearrangement joins TRBV27 to TRBJ2-7, with 11 nucleotides matching TRBD2. Germline-derived CDR1 and CDR2 are MNHEY and SMNVEV (reference sequence). The CDR3 is 15 residues long. V trimming: 8 bases; J trimming: 7 bases; junction bases outside the gene matches: 13. The CDR3 bases are TGTGCCAGCGGAATTCTAGCGGGGGGACACCAGGAGCAGTACTTC. Amino acid sequence: CASGILAGGHQEQYF.

The chain couples TRBV12-3 or TRBV12-4 to TRBJ1-2; TRBD1 matches 7 bases. V was clipped by 6 bases and J by 6 bases; unmatched bases: 7. There are 13 residues in the CDR3. The CDR3 bases are TGTGCCAGCAGAACACAGGGGACTGATGGCTACACCTTC. Translating gives CASRTQGTDGYTF.

The CDR3 is CASSARDTGNYEQYF. CDR3 nucleotide sequence: TGTGCCAGCAGCGCGAGGGACACGGGGAACTACGAGCAGTACTTC. This chain joins TRBV9 and TRBJ2-7, with a possible D match to TRBD1 (6 bases). CDR1 is SGDLS, CDR2 YYNGEE, per germline. The germline V and J ends were trimmed by 3 bases and 3 bases, with 16 bases remaining between them. The CDR3 consists of 15 residues.

This chain connects TRBV7-6 to TRBJ1-5; TRBD1 matches 9 bases. This CDR3 has 15 residues. CDR1 and CDR2 from the germline V gene are SGHVS and FNYEAQ. V lost 5 bases and J lost 5; bases outside the gene matches: 7. The CDR3 nucleotides are TGTGCCAGCAGCCGAACAGGGGGCATCGATCAGCCCCAGCATTTT. It specifies CASSRTGGIDQPQHF.